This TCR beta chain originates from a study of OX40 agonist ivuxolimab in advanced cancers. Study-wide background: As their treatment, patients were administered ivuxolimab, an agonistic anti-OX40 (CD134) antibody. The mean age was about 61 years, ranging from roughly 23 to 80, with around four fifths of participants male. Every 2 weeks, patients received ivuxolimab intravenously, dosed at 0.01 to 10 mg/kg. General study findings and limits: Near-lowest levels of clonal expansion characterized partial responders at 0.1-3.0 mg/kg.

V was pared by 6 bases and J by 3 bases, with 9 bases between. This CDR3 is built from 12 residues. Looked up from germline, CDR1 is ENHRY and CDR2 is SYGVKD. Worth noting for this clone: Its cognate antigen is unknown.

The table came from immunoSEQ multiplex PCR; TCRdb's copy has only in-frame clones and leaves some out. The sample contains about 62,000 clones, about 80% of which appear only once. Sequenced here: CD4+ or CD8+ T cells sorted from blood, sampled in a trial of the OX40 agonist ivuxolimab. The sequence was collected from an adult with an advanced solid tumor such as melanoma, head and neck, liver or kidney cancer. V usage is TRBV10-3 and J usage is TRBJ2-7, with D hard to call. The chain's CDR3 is CAIRSGGYEQYF. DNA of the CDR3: TGTGCCATCAGGAGTGGTGGCTACGAGCAGTACTTC.